These 2 T cell receptor beta chains came from one sample sequenced in a study of blood T cell repertoires in COVID-19. The protocol was immunoSEQ multiplex PCR, while the TCRdb copy is restricted to in-frame clones and leaves out a portion. The sample lists about 180,000 clones; about 75% were seen once. The sequencing input was peripheral blood. The receptors shown here come from a woman in her sixties or seventies with acute or convalescent COVID-19.

V usage is TRBV18 and J usage is TRBJ2-1; possibly TRBD2 for D (6 bases). This CDR3 comprises 18 residues. CDR1 and CDR2 (germline): KGHSH, LQKENI. V was cut by 5 bases and J by 0 bases, with 20 bases left in between. The CDR3 DNA reads TGTGCCAGCTCAACCCGGGACTCCCAGTCCTTCTCCTACAATGAGCAGTTCTTC. It specifies CASSTRDSQSFSYNEQFF. The variable domain in full, with the rest retrieved from reference TRBV18 and TRBJ2-1, is NAGVMQNPRHLVRRRGQEARLRCSPMKGHSHVYWYRQLPEEGLKFMVYLQKENIIDESGMPKERFSAEFPKEGPSILRIQQVVRGDSAAYFCASSTRDSQSFSYNEQFFGPGTRLTVL.

This clone was observed a handful of times. The rearrangement joins TRBV9 to TRBJ2-2; no reliable D call. Germline lookup yields CDR1 SGDLS and CDR2 YYNGEE. The CDR3 length is 14 residues. V dropped 3 bases and J dropped 4 bases, with 10 bases sitting between them. In DNA form, the CDR3 reads TGTGCCAGCAGCGCTACCACCGTCACCGGGGAGCTGTTTTTT. This codes for CASSATTVTGELFF.